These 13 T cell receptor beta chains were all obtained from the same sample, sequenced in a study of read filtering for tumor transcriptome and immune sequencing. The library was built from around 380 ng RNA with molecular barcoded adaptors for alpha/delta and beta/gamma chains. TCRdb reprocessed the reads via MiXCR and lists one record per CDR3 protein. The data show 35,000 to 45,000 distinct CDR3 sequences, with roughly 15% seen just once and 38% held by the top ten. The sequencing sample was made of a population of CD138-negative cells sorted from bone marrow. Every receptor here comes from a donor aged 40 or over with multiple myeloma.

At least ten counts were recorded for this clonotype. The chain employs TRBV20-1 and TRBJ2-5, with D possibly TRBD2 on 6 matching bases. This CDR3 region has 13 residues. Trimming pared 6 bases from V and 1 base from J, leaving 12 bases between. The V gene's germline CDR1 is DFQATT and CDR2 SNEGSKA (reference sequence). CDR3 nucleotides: TGCAGTGCGACTAGTAGTCTCCAAGAGACCCAGTACTTC. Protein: CSATSSLQETQYF.

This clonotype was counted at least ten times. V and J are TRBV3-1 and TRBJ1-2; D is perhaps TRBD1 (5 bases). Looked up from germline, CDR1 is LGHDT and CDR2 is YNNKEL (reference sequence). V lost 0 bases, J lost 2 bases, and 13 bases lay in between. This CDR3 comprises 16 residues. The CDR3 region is CASSQELQARNYGYTF. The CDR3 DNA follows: TGTGCCAGCAGCCAAGAGCTACAGGCCCGGAACTATGGCTACACCTTC.

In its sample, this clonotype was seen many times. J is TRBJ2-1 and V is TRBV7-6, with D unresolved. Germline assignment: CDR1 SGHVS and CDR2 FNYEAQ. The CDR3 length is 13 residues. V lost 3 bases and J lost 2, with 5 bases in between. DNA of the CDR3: TGTGCCAGCAGCTTGGGTACCTACAATGAGCAGTTCTTC. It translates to CASSLGTYNEQFF.

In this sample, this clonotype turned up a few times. The CDR3 DNA is TGTGCCAGCAGTTTGTTGGGGAGCTCTGGTGGAAACACCATATATTTT. Amino acid sequence: CASSLLGSSGGNTIYF. This chain joins TRBV28 and TRBJ1-3; D gene unclear. This CDR3 has 16 residues. Germline CDR1 MDHEN, CDR2 SYDVKM. Trimming removed 3 bases from V and 3 bases from J, with 15 bases in between.

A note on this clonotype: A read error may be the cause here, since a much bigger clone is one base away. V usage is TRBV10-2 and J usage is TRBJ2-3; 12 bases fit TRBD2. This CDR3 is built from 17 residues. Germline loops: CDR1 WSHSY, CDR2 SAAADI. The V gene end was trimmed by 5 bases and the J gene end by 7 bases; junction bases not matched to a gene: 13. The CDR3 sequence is CASSQTGGTSGWHTQYF. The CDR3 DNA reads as TGCGCCAGCAGTCAAACTGGCGGGACTAGCGGGTGGCATACGCAGTATTTT.

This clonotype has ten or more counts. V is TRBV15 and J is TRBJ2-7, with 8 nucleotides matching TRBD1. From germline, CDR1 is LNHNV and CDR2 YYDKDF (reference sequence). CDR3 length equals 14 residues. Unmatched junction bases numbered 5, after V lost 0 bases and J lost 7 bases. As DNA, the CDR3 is TGTGCCACCAGCAGAGATGGGACAGGAGGGGAGCAGTACTTC. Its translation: CATSRDGTGGEQYF. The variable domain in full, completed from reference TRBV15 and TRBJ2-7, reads DAMVIQNPRYQVTQFGKPVTLSCSQTLNHNVMYWYQQKSSQAPKLLFHYYDKDFNNEADTPDNFQSRRPNTSFCFLDIRSPGLGDTAMYLCATSRDGTGGEQYFGPGTRLTVT.

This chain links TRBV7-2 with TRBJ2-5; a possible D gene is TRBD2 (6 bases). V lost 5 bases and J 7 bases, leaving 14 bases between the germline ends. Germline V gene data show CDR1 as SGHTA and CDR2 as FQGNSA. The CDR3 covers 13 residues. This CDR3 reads CASSHSGPGTQYF. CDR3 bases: TGTGCCAGCAGCCATAGCGGTCCAGGGACCCAGTACTTC.

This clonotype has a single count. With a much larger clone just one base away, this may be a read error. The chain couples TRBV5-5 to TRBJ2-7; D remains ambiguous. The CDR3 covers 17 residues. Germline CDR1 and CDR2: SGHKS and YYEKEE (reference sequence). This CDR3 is CAGSLDPTPRFSYEQYF. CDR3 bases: TGTGCCGGCAGCTTGGATCCAACGCCCCGCTTCTCCTACGAGCAGTACTTC.

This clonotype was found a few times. CDR3 protein: CASSHLPSGWETQYF. In DNA, the CDR3 is TGCGCCAGCAGCCATCTACCTAGCGGATGGGAGACCCAGTACTTC. The chain couples TRBV4-1 to TRBJ2-5; 7 bases agree with TRBD2. The CDR3 is 15 residues long. Germline V gene sequence: CDR1 MGHRA, CDR2 YSYEKL. After removal of 3 bases from V and 5 bases from J, the junction contained 9 bases not matched to a gene.

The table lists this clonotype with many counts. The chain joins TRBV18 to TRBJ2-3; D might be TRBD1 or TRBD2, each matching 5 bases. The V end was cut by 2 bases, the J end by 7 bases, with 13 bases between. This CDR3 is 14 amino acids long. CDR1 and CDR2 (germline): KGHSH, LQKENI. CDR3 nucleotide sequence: TGTGCCAGCTCACCATCGGTCGGGGCGCATACGCAGTATTTT. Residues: CASSPSVGAHTQYF.

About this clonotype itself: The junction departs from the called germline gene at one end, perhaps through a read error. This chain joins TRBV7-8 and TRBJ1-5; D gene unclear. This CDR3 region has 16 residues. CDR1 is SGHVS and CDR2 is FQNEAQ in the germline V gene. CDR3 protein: CASSWSSAGKDHPQHF. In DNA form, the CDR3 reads TGTGCCAGCAGCTGGTCGTCGGCAGGAAAGGATCATCCCCAGCATTTT.

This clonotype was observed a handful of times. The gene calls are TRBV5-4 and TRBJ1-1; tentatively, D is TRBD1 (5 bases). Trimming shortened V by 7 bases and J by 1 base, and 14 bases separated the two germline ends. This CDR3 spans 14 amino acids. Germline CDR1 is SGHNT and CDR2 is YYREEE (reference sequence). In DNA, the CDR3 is TGTGCCAGCTCGTACGGGACGGGGAACACTGAAGCTTTCTTT. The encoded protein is CASSYGTGNTEAFF.

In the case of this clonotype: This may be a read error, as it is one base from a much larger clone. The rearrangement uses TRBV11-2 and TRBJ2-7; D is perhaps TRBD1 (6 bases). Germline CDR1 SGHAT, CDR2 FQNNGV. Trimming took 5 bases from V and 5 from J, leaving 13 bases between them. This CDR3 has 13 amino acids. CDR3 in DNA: TGTGCCAGCAGCAGAGCGACAGGCAACGAGCAGTACTTC. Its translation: CASSRATGNEQYF.